Below, 11 T cell receptor beta chains from the same sample are listed, as sequenced in a study of cytomegalovirus exposure and HLA in healthy donors. 60 Vbeta and 13 Jbeta primers were used in PCR. Clones were read by immunoSEQ multiplex PCR, and TCRdb kept only the in-frame ones, dropping some. The repertoire holds some 130,000 clones, with about 76% as singletons. Sequenced sample: PBMCs. Every receptor here comes from a man younger than 35 in good health and CMV-seronegative.

This clone appeared a single time. This chain joins TRBV14 and TRBJ2-2; TRBD1 is a possible D gene (5 bases). V lost 2 bases, J lost 0 bases, and 13 bases lay in between. Germline CDR1 reads SGHDN; CDR2 reads FVKESK. The CDR3 totals 17 residues. CDR3: CASSQISSRANTGELFF. CDR3 nucleotide sequence: TGTGCCAGCAGCCAAATCTCAAGCAGGGCGAACACCGGGGAGCTGTTTTTT.

In this sample, this clone turned up once. J is TRBJ1-4 and V is TRBV15; 9 bases align to TRBD1. The CDR3 is 14 residues long. The germline gives CDR1 LNHNV, CDR2 YYDKDF (reference sequence). V dropped 4 bases and J dropped 12; count of bases not matched to a gene: 9. The CDR3 is CATSTRTGTGQLFF. CDR3 sequence (DNA): TGTGCCACCAGCACGAGAACCGGGACAGGGCAACTGTTTTTT.

CDR3 coding DNA: TGCAGCGTTCCACAGGGGATTTATGGCTACACCTTC. Protein product: CSVPQGIYGYTF. The chain is built from TRBV29-1 and TRBJ1-2; TRBD1 aligns across 7 bases. Trimming cost V 5 bases and J 5 bases; bases outside gene matches: 5. This CDR3 spans 12 amino acids. From germline, CDR1 is SQVTM and CDR2 ANQGSEA.

The J gene is TRBJ1-2, the V gene TRBV28; D is possibly TRBD1 (5 bases). Per germline, CDR1 MDHEN and CDR2 SYDVKM. V gave up 4 bases and J gave up 4 bases, with 16 bases separating them. CDR3 length: 15 amino acids. In DNA, the CDR3 is TGTGCCAGCAGTTCTCCAGGGATTGGGTCCTATGGCTACACCTTC. Its translation is CASSSPGIGSYGYTF.

Written as DNA, the CDR3 is TGTGCCAGCAGCCCTCAAAGGCGGCGGGAGCAGTACTTC. It is translated as CASSPQRRREQYF. The rearrangement links TRBV7-9 to TRBJ2-7; D unclear. The V gene lost 5 bases and the J gene lost 7 bases, with 15 bases spanning the gap. This CDR3 is built from 13 residues. Germline V gene lookup returns CDR1 SEHNR and CDR2 FQNEAQ (reference sequence).

This clone is a singleton in its sample. The genes are TRBV30 and TRBJ1-2; 10 bases fit TRBD1. Per the germline V gene, CDR1 is GTSNPN and CDR2 is SVGIG (reference sequence). V trimming: 0 bases; J trimming: 4 bases; junction bases outside the gene matches: 5. The CDR3 spans 15 residues. CDR3 nucleotides: TGTGCCTGGAGTGTACGAGGGACAGGGGTCTATGGCTACACCTTC. Translating gives CAWSVRGTGVYGYTF.

The rearrangement links TRBV7-9 to TRBJ1-6, with a weak D call TRBD1 (5 bases). The germline V gene has CDR1 SEHNR and CDR2 FQNEAQ (reference sequence). The CDR3 is 15 residues long. Deletions cut 2 bases from V and 10 bases from J, with 15 bases between. CDR3 sequence reads: CASSLLAQAGSPLHF. In nucleotides, the CDR3 is TGTGCCAGCAGCTTACTGGCACAAGCAGGGTCACCCCTCCACTTT.

This clone came up once. This specimen includes other DNA sequences encoding the same CDR3. The V gene is TRBV9, the J gene TRBJ1-4; no firm D call. The CDR3 runs 14 residues. Trimming left V 1 base short and J 0 bases short, with 4 bases between. Germline V lookup: CDR1 SGDLS, CDR2 YYNGEE. CDR3 loop: CASSVLATNEKLFF. DNA of the CDR3: TGTGCCAGCAGCGTATTAGCAACTAATGAAAAACTGTTTTTT.

The chain combines TRBV27 with TRBJ2-2, with D unclear. The V and J ends lost 5 bases and 1 base respectively, with 8 bases between them. Germline V gene data show CDR1 as MNHEY and CDR2 as SMNVEV (reference sequence). The CDR3 has 14 residues. This chain's CDR3 is CASSPRQNTGELFF. The CDR3 region has the DNA TGTGCCAGCAGTCCCCGACAGAACACCGGGGAGCTGTTTTTT.

The rearrangement joins TRBV30 to TRBJ1-1; D is uncertain. Germline values: CDR1 GTSNPN, CDR2 SVGIG (reference sequence). V lost 4 bases, J lost 5 bases, and 8 bases lay in between. CDR3 length equals 11 residues. The CDR3 nucleotides read TGTGCCTGGAAAGCGAGTACTGAAGCTTTCTTT. Its translation: CAWKASTEAFF.

This clone was detected a few times. The chain uses TRBV10-1 and TRBJ2-7; D is uncertain. V lost 3 bases to trimming and J lost 0 bases, with 6 bases between them. Germline CDR1 WNHNN, CDR2 SYGVQD (reference sequence). The CDR3 runs 13 residues. DNA of the CDR3: TGCGCCAGCAGTGATAAGAGCTCCTACGAGCAGTACTTC. Translating gives CASSDKSSYEQYF.